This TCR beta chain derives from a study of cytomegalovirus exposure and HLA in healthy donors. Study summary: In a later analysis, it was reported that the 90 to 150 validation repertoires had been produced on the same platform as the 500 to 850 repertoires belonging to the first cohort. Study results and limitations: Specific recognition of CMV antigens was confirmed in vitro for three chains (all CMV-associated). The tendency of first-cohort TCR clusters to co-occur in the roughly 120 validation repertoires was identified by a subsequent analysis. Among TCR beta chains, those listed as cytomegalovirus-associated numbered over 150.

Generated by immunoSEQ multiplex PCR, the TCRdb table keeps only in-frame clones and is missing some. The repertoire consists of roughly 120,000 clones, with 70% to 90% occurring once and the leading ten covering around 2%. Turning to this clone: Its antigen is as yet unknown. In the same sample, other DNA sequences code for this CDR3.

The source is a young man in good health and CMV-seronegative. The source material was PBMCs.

Written as DNA, the CDR3 is TGTGCCAGCCGAAGGGGGGGCAGCACTGAAGCTTTCTTT. Translated: CASRRGGSTEAFF. The V call is TRBV6-1, the J call TRBJ1-1; D may be TRBD1 (6 bases). The V gene's germline CDR1 is MNHNS and CDR2 SASEGT. Trimming removed 8 bases from V and 4 bases from J, with 14 bases in between. The CDR3 is 13 residues long.